This T cell receptor (beta chain) was sequenced in a study of cytomegalovirus exposure and HLA in healthy donors. Study findings and constraints: In a later analysis, specific HLA alleles were associated with some 16,000 TCR beta sequences at a 0.05 false discovery rate. What a later analysis showed was that several of the most significant clusters appeared linked to common viral pathogens.

The CDR3 covers 16 residues. The V gene's germline CDR1 is SEHNR and CDR2 FQNEAQ (reference sequence). The ends lost 5 bases at V and 5 bases at J; junction bases unmatched: 10. The study ran its PCR with 60 Vbeta and 13 Jbeta primers. The table came from immunoSEQ multiplex PCR; TCRdb's copy has only in-frame clones and leaves some out. The sample shows about 98,000 clones, 60% to 85% of them seen only once. Points on this clone: Antigen specificity is unknown.

The TCR was taken from a man aged 55 to 70 in good health and CMV-seropositive. V usage is TRBV7-9 and J usage is TRBJ2-1; 9 bases map to TRBD2. The sample was PBMCs. CDR3 sequence reads: CASSPWWPSGNNEQFF. The CDR3 DNA sequence: TGTGCCAGCAGCCCTTGGTGGCCTAGCGGGAACAATGAGCAGTTCTTC.